This is a list of T cell receptor beta chains from one sample in a study of T cells in Graves' hyperthyroidism and ophthalmopathy. TCRdb re-analysed the multiplex PCR reads in MiXCR, keeping a single row per CDR3 protein. The sample records about 480,000 distinct CDR3 sequences, roughly 23% being singletons. The sample taken for sequencing was blood. The receptors here all came from an older woman with Graves' ophthalmopathy. Each CDR3 is given with its conserved first and last residue. The order of the fields is CDR3 protein, V gene, J gene, clone size. The size of a clone is reported for some rows only, either as once, few or many, or as a class for expanded clones.

CDR3: CASSYQTSEQYF
V: TRBV11-1
J: TRBJ2-7
size: .

CDR3: CASSFSGAQETQYF
V: TRBV11-2
J: TRBJ2-5
size: many

CDR3: CASSQGVGDTQYF
V: TRBV7-3
J: TRBJ2-3
size: many

CDR3: CASSLMAGGRDIQYF
V: TRBV11-2
J: TRBJ2-4
size: .

CDR3: CASSRGENLGEQYF
V: TRBV6-1
J: TRBJ2-7
size: .

CDR3: CASTETGLSTDTQYF
V: TRBV12-3/TRBV12-4
J: TRBJ2-3
size: .

CDR3: CASRAHEGASEQYF
V: TRBV3-1
J: TRBJ2-7
size: many

CDR3: CASSYQAEGVNNSPLHF
V: TRBV6-2/TRBV6-3
J: TRBJ1-6
size: many

CDR3: CASSIQATLEYEQYF
V: TRBV9
J: TRBJ2-7
size: .

CDR3: CASSLPPQDRGYTF
V: TRBV5-6
J: TRBJ1-2
size: .

CDR3: CASSLHLRPDNEQFF
V: TRBV5-1
J: TRBJ2-1
size: many

CDR3: CASSALAGAYEQFF
V: TRBV12-3/TRBV12-4
J: TRBJ2-1
size: many

CDR3: CSASSGITLYEQYF
V: TRBV20-1
J: TRBJ2-7
size: .

CDR3: CASSLWASGPSEQYF
V: TRBV11-2
J: TRBJ2-7
size: many

CDR3: CAWSFSYDRGAFF
V: TRBV30
J: TRBJ1-1
size: many